The present entry profiles one T cell receptor beta chain with its context. Trimming pared 5 bases from V and 7 bases from J, leaving 14 bases between. The CDR3 loop spans 13 amino acids. The germline gives CDR1 SNHLY, CDR2 FYNNEI. This entry comes from a study of control samples from healthy donors and cancer patients. TCRdb's table, derived via immunoSEQ multiplex PCR, lists solely in-frame clones and lacks some. The table records approximately 160,000 clones, 80% to 95% of them present only once. V gene TRBV2 combines with J gene TRBJ1-1, with a possible D match to TRBD1 (6 bases). This receptor was obtained from a woman aged 40 to 55 in good health. Source material: blood. The CDR3 reads CASSRTAQYEAFF. In nucleotides, the CDR3 is TGTGCCAGCAGTAGGACAGCACAGTATGAAGCTTTCTTT.